The 27 T cell receptor beta chains in this list originate from one sample, sequenced in a study of spatial heterogeneity in lung cancer. General observations from the study: In tumors, expanded intratumoral alpha and beta TCR counts tracked mutation counts.

As to time point: sample taken at primary tumor resection. Their target antigens are unknown. TCRdb reanalysed the 5' RACE reads using MiXCR and keeps one entry per CDR3 protein. The table has approximately 12,000 distinct CDR3 sequences, roughly 4.6% seen once. The specimen comprised lung tumor tissue, sampled at surgery. These receptors came from a male donor with early-stage non-small cell lung cancer.

Many counts were recorded for this clonotype. V is TRBV10-3 and J is TRBJ2-1, with D perhaps TRBD2 (6 bases). The CDR3 runs to 13 residues. CDR1 is ENHRY and CDR2 is SYGVKD in the germline V gene. Trimming left V 0 bases short and J 8 bases short, with 8 bases between. The CDR3 DNA reads as TGTGCCATCAGTGAGTCCCGCGGGGATGAGCAGTTCTTC. It specifies CAISESRGDEQFF.

In its sample, this clonotype was seen a few times. The V and J genes are TRBV24-1 and TRBJ1-2; D remains ambiguous. In germline, CDR1 is KGHDR, CDR2 SFDVKD. CDR3 size: 14 residues. V shed 10 bases and J shed 5 bases, with 19 bases lying between them. CDR3 nucleotides: TGTGCCACACAAACGGCAGCCGGGGAATATGGCTACACCTTC. Its protein is CATQTAAGEYGYTF.

This sequence joins TRBV5-6 and TRBJ1-5; D is perhaps TRBD1 (6 bases). This CDR3 is built from 15 residues. Deletions cut 2 bases from V and 4 bases from J, with 13 bases between. Germline CDR1 reads SGHDT; CDR2 reads YYEEEE. The chain's CDR3 is CASSLRGTWNQPQHF. The CDR3 DNA sequence: TGTGCCAGCAGCTTAAGAGGGACATGGAATCAGCCCCAGCATTTT.

This clonotype showed up many times. The chain has TRBV6-5 and TRBJ2-1; D remains ambiguous. The CDR3 covers 15 residues. V was pared by 2 bases and J by 4 bases, with 12 bases between. Germline CDR1 is MNHEY and CDR2 is SVGAGI. The CDR3 loop reads CASSYTPLEYNEQFF. The DNA for the CDR3 is TGTGCCAGCAGTTACACACCTTTAGAATACAATGAGCAGTTCTTC.

This clonotype was detected a few times. The chain uses TRBV7-9 and TRBJ2-3; D tentatively fits TRBD1 or TRBD2 (5 bases each). Between the trimmed V and J ends, which lost 4 bases and 1 base, there was a span of 12 bases. Germline CDR1 is SEHNR and CDR2 is FQNEAQ (reference sequence). This CDR3 is 15 amino acids long. The CDR3 nucleotides are TGTGCCAGCAGCTGGTCACGAGGGGGCACAGATACGCAGTATTTT. Amino acids: CASSWSRGGTDTQYF.

Note on this clonotype: One base away lies a much larger clone, so this may be a sequencing read error. The V call is TRBV7-9, the J call TRBJ2-5, with D unresolved. Trimming removed 5 bases from V and 4 bases from J, with 11 bases in between. The CDR3 covers 13 residues. Germline V gives CDR1 SEHNR, CDR2 FQNEAQ (reference sequence). The CDR3 here is CASSSRKRETQYF. In nucleotides, the CDR3 is TGTGCCAGCAGCAGCCGGAAAAGAGAGACCCAGTACTTC.

Ten or more counts support this clonotype. This rearrangement joins TRBV6-5 to TRBJ2-1; 11 bases map to TRBD2. The V and J ends lost 2 bases and 0 bases, in that order; junction bases with no gene match: 9. The CDR3 covers 19 residues. Germline CDR1 and CDR2: MNHEY and SVGAGI. The CDR3, as DNA: TGTGCCAGCAGTTACCCCCGGGCTAGCGGGGGGCGCTCCTACAATGAGCAGTTCTTC. Protein product: CASSYPRASGGRSYNEQFF.

This clonotype was picked up a small number of times. The V and J genes are TRBV7-9 and TRBJ2-2; a weak D match, TRBD2 (6 bases). Trimming pared 1 base from V and 4 bases from J, leaving 10 bases between. Germline V gene sequence: CDR1 SEHNR, CDR2 FQNEAQ (reference sequence). The CDR3 extends over 15 amino acids. DNA for the CDR3: TGTGCCAGCAGCTTAGTCAGCGGGTTCACCGGGGAGCTGTTTTTT. This translates into CASSLVSGFTGELFF.

This clonotype was observed many times. The V gene is TRBV7-2, the J gene TRBJ1-5, with no clear D. Germline CDR1 reads SGHTA; CDR2 reads FQGNSA. Trimming took 6 bases from V and 11 from J, leaving 17 bases between them. The CDR3 is 13 residues long. CDR3 sequence: CASRDRPMEAQHF. For the CDR3, the DNA is TGTGCCAGCAGGGACCGTCCGATGGAAGCCCAGCATTTT. The full variable domain, its missing parts supplied by reference TRBV7-2 and TRBJ1-5, is GAGVSQSPSNKVTEKGKDVELRCDPISGHTALYWYRQSLGQGLEFLIYFQGNSAPDKSGLPSDRFSAERTGGSVSTLTIQRTQQEDSAVYLCASRDRPMEAQHFGDGTRLSIL.

This clonotype occurred many times. The V call is TRBV7-2, the J call TRBJ2-3; 13 nucleotides align to TRBD2. Per the germline V gene, CDR1 is SGHTA and CDR2 is FQGNSA. After removal of 1 base from V and 2 bases from J, the junction contained 6 bases not matched to a gene. This CDR3 has 18 residues. The CDR3 DNA sequence: TGTGCCAGCAGCTTAGGTGGACTAGCGGGGGCCTTCACAGATACGCAGTATTTT. Translating gives CASSLGGLAGAFTDTQYF.

This clonotype was recorded many times. This chain links TRBV5-4 with TRBJ2-3; 7 nucleotides agree with TRBD1. The CDR3 is made up of 13 amino acids. Germline-derived CDR1 and CDR2 are SGHNT and YYREEE (reference sequence). J lost 4 bases, V lost 4 bases, and 3 bases had no gene match. CDR3 nucleotides: TGTGCCAGCAGCCTCGACAGGGCAGATACGCAGTATTTT. Translating gives CASSLDRADTQYF.

This clonotype was seen many times. This sequence joins TRBV6-2 or TRBV6-3 and TRBJ2-3, with TRBD2 matching 11 bases. CDR1 and CDR2 (germline): MNHEY, SVGEGT. The CDR3 covers 18 residues. The junction had 16 bases not matched to a gene; V was cut back by 5 bases and J by 6 bases. The CDR3 DNA reads as TGTGCCAGCAGTCCAAGGACTAGCGGGCTTTATGGGACGGATACGCAGTATTTT. Translated, it gives CASSPRTSGLYGTDTQYF.

Ten or more counts support this clonotype. The gene calls are TRBV7-2 and TRBJ2-5; 14 bases are shared with TRBD2. Germline CDR1 and CDR2: SGHTA and FQGNSA. The CDR3 runs 15 residues. The V gene end was trimmed by 5 bases and the J gene end by 7 bases; junction bases not matched to a gene: 6. The CDR3 loop is CASSPGLAGGGTQYF. In DNA, the CDR3 is TGTGCCAGCAGCCCAGGACTAGCGGGGGGCGGGACCCAGTACTTC.

This clonotype appeared many times. The chain combines TRBV3-1 with TRBJ1-6; D gene uncertain. The CDR3 loop spans 16 amino acids. Trimming shortened V by 4 bases and J by 6 bases, and 16 bases separated the two germline ends. Germline assignment: CDR1 LGHDT and CDR2 YNNKEL (reference sequence). CDR3 sequence (DNA): TGTGCCAGCAGCCTATTTCGGGGAGGTGGTAATTCACCCCTCCACTTT. It encodes CASSLFRGGGNSPLHF.

The table lists this clonotype with many counts. The rearrangement joins TRBV20-1 to TRBJ2-3; D uncertain. This CDR3 is built from 12 residues. Germline V CDR1 and CDR2: DFQATT, SNEGSKA (reference sequence). V shed 4 bases and J shed 6 bases, with 11 bases lying between them. CDR3: CSATRVADTQYF. The CDR3 DNA is TGCAGTGCTACCCGAGTAGCCGATACGCAGTATTTT.

This clonotype was recorded at least ten times. The V gene is TRBV2, the J gene TRBJ1-2; D might be TRBD1 (6 bases). CDR1 is SNHLY and CDR2 is FYNNEI in the germline V gene. The CDR3 is 13 residues long. The ends were cut back, 8 bases at V and 4 bases at J, with 14 bases in the middle. The CDR3: CASRIQGLYGYTF. CDR3 coding DNA: TGTGCCAGCCGTATCCAGGGGCTCTATGGCTACACCTTC.

This clonotype has more than one count but fewer than ten. This rearrangement joins TRBV4-1 to TRBJ1-5; 7 bases align to TRBD1. CDR3 length equals 16 residues. The J segment lost 3 bases and the V segment lost 0 bases, leaving 5 bases of the junction unmatched. Germline V gene data show CDR1 as MGHRA and CDR2 as YSYEKL. In DNA form, the CDR3 reads TGCGCCAGCAGCCAAGACCACAGGGGATCCAATCAGCCCCAGCATTTT. It translates to CASSQDHRGSNQPQHF.

The rearrangement links TRBV19 to TRBJ2-5; 9 nucleotides align to TRBD1. The CDR3 spans 13 residues. From germline, CDR1 is LNHDA and CDR2 SQIVND (reference sequence). The trim removed 6 bases at V and 3 bases at J, leaving 2 bases unmatched. This CDR3 reads CASRDRGKETQYF. The CDR3 nucleotides read TGTGCCAGTAGGGACAGGGGAAAAGAGACCCAGTACTTC.

The sample holds a few counts of this clonotype. This chain joins TRBV3-1 and TRBJ2-1; D may be TRBD2 (6 bases). Trimming shortened V by 1 base and J by 3 bases, and 13 bases separated the two germline ends. Per germline, CDR1 LGHDT and CDR2 YNNKEL (reference sequence). The CDR3 totals 16 residues. The CDR3 DNA follows: TGTGCCAGCAGCCAAGGGGGGACTCCGATCTACAATGAGCAGTTCTTC. Its translation is CASSQGGTPIYNEQFF.

This clonotype was detected many times. The rearrangement joins TRBV6-2 or TRBV6-3 to TRBJ2-7; 7 bases are shared with TRBD2. Germline V lookup: CDR1 MNHEY, CDR2 SVGEGT. CDR3 size: 12 residues. The ends lost 2 bases at V and 9 bases at J; junction bases unmatched: 4. CDR3 protein: CASSYPGGLQYF. The CDR3 bases are TGTGCCAGCAGTTACCCGGGGGGTTTGCAGTACTTC.

This clonotype came up many times. The chain links TRBV5-6 to TRBJ2-3, with 9 bases identical to TRBD1. Germline V CDR1 and CDR2: SGHDT, YYEEEE. V shed 6 bases and J 5 bases; nucleotides not matched to a gene: 10. The CDR3 is 15 residues long. The CDR3 DNA reads as TGTGCCAGCACCCCCGGACAGGGGCAAAGAGATACGCAGTATTTT. Amino acids: CASTPGQGQRDTQYF.

This clonotype was detected ten times or more. This sequence joins TRBV28 and TRBJ2-7; 7 bases match TRBD1. Trimming removed 3 bases from V and 6 bases from J; junction bases left unmatched: 8. This CDR3 has 14 residues. Germline values: CDR1 MDHEN, CDR2 SYDVKM. The DNA for the CDR3 is TGTGCCAGCAGTTTTACTCGGGGACAGCCCGAGCAGTACTTC. It is translated as CASSFTRGQPEQYF.

This clonotype was counted ten times or more. The chain is built from TRBV5-1 and TRBJ2-5, with TRBD1 matching over 8 bases. Germline trimming cut 2 bases from V and 4 bases from J; bases unmatched to any gene: 7. The CDR3 totals 15 residues. Per germline, CDR1 SGHRS and CDR2 YFSETQ. CDR3 amino acids: CASSFPGQGGETQYF. DNA for the CDR3: TGCGCCAGCAGCTTTCCCGGACAGGGAGGAGAGACCCAGTACTTC.

This clonotype was detected ten times or more. V and J are TRBV5-1 and TRBJ2-5, with TRBD1 identical over 9 bases. This CDR3 contains 16 residues. Germline V gene data show CDR1 as SGHRS and CDR2 as YFSETQ. V shed 0 bases, J shed 2 bases, and the junction held 5 bases outside the gene matches. CDR3 sequence: CASSLGQGVSQETQYF. CDR3 coding DNA: TGCGCCAGCAGCTTGGGACAGGGGGTTTCACAAGAGACCCAGTACTTC.

This clonotype was seen repeatedly, ten times or more. The rearrangement links TRBV7-9 to TRBJ2-7; no firm D call. The V and J ends lost 0 bases and 7 bases respectively, with 7 bases between them. CDR1 and CDR2 from the germline V gene are SEHNR and FQNEAQ (reference sequence). The CDR3 is 12 residues long. The CDR3 protein is CASSLAPGEQYF. The CDR3 DNA reads TGTGCCAGCAGCTTAGCTCCCGGGGAGCAGTACTTC. The full variable domain, with the rest looked up from reference TRBV7-9 and TRBJ2-7, is DTGVSQNPRHKITKRGQNVTFRCDPISEHNRLYWYRQTLGQGPEFLTYFQNEAQLEKSRLLSDRFSAERPKGSFSTLEIQRTEQGDSAMYLCASSLAPGEQYFGPGTRLTVT.

In its sample, this clonotype was seen many times. The chain joins TRBV4-2 to TRBJ1-3; no clear D gene. Germline loops: CDR1 LGHNA, CDR2 YNFKEQ. The germline V and J ends were trimmed by 0 bases and 3 bases, with 15 bases remaining between them. The CDR3 runs 17 residues. CDR3 protein: CASSQEMVTAFGNTIYF. The CDR3 region has the DNA TGTGCCAGCAGCCAAGAAATGGTGACGGCTTTTGGAAACACCATATATTTT.

This clonotype was counted ten times or more. The V and J genes are TRBV6-5 and TRBJ2-2, with TRBD2 matching over 13 bases. Looked up from germline, CDR1 is MNHEY and CDR2 is SVGAGI. Losses at the gene ends were 4 bases for V and 4 bases for J; bases not matched to a gene: 3. The CDR3 spans 16 residues. CDR3 DNA: TGTGCCAGCAGTTCGGGACTAGCGGGGATCACCGGGGAGCTGTTTTTT. Its protein product is CASSSGLAGITGELFF.